This entry concerns a single T cell receptor beta chain. Original analysis: Quantification of nucleated cells was approximated via reference gene primer amplification. Profiling relied on immunoSEQ multiplex PCR, and the TCRdb table lists in-frame clones only, not all of them. The V and J calls and clone size are taken from that table; D and trimming were inferred from the DNA. The data contain under 300,000 clones, approximately 91% of them singletons. The data were taken from a study of blood T cell repertoires in COVID-19. Study background: Spain, Italy and the United States supplied samples that represented acute and convalescent COVID-19. The analysed material was cDNA or gDNA that came from T cells, B-cell-depleted T cells, or PBMCs.

The sample comprised peripheral blood. This TCR derives from a woman aged 40 to 50 who had recovered from COVID-19.

In DNA form, the CDR3 reads TGTGCCAGCTCACCAATCGGGACAGCGAACACCGGGGAGCTGTTTTTT. Protein: CASSPIGTANTGELFF. V and J are TRBV18 and TRBJ2-2; TRBD1 matches at 7 bases. Germline lookup yields CDR1 KGHSH and CDR2 LQKENI. Trimming took 2 bases from V and 0 from J; bases not matched to a gene: 3. CDR3 length equals 16 residues.